This TCR beta chain derives from a study of blood T cell repertoires in COVID-19. The wider study: The United States, Italy and Spain supplied acute and convalescent COVID-19 samples. The cDNA or gDNA used as material had been derived from T cells, B-cell-depleted T cells, or PBMCs.

TCRdb's table, derived via immunoSEQ multiplex PCR, lists solely in-frame clones and lacks some. The sample has roughly 180,000 clones, about 85% seen once. The germline CDR1 and CDR2 sequences are SGHNT and YYREEE (reference sequence). J was trimmed by 2 bases and V by 4 bases; bases with no gene match: 6. The CDR3 is 15 amino acids. This TCR came from a woman aged 50 to 65 with COVID-19, enrolled during active disease. The sample comprised peripheral blood. V is TRBV5-4 and J is TRBJ2-7; TRBD1 matches 10 bases. The CDR3 DNA sequence: TGTGCCAGCAGCCCCCTGGGACAGGGGCCCTACGAGCAGTACTTC. Its protein product is CASSPLGQGPYEQYF.